This T cell receptor beta chain came from a study of response to subunit inactivated influenza vaccine. Study findings and constraints: After each seasonal influenza vaccination, few new T cells are recruited, the authors suggested.

At least ten counts were recorded for this clonotype. Its antigen is undetermined. V gave up 2 bases and J gave up 0 bases, with 8 bases separating them. The germline gives CDR1 SGHRS, CDR2 YFSETQ. This CDR3 has 14 amino acids. TCRdb used MiXCR to reprocess the RT-PCR reads, holding one entry per CDR3 protein. The top ten hold 10% to 15% of the sample, which has approximately 530,000 distinct CDR3 sequences, 7.6% seen once. This material consisted of PBMCs from blood, taken approximately 25 months after vaccination. The clonotype was recovered from a man aged 45 to 70 who received an inactivated influenza vaccine. The chain carries TRBV5-1 and TRBJ1-1; D unclear. CDR3 nucleotides: TGCGCCAGCAGCTTTCGGAGGGTGAACACTGAAGCTTTCTTT. Residues: CASSFRRVNTEAFF.